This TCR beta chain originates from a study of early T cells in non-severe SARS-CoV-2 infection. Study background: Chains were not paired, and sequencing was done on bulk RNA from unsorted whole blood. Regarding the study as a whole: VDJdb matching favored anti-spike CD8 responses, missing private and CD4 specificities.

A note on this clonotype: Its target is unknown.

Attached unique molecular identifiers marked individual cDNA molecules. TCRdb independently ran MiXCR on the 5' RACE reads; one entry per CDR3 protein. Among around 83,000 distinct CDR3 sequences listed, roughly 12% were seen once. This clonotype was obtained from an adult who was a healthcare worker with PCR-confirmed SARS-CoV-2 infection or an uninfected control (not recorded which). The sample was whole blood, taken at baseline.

CDR3 loop: CASSLQAGIWDTQYF. CDR3 nucleotides: TGTGCCAGCAGCTTACAGGCGGGAATCTGGGATACGCAGTATTTT. The chain links TRBV11-2 to TRBJ2-3; perhaps TRBD2 as D (6 bases). CDR1 SGHAT and CDR2 FQNNGV come from the germline V gene. There are 15 residues in the CDR3. V was cut by 2 bases and J by 6 bases, with 15 bases left in between.